This TCR beta chain appears in the sequencing data of a study of T cells after yellow fever vaccination. Overall study context: Preparation used SMART-Seq v4 Ultra Low Input for the low-cell-number fractions.

A remark on this clonotype: Its matching antigen is unknown.

Findings and caveats of the study: Most clones from primary vaccination were detected again post-booster (almost 98% CD4, roughly 85% CD8).

Making TCR cDNA involved 5'RACE template switching, which added UMIs and a universal primer site. MiXCR, applied by TCRdb to the 5' RACE reads, yields one record per CDR3 protein. Of 200,000 or so distinct CDR3 sequences in the sample, roughly 6.8% were seen once. Germline-derived CDR1 and CDR2 are SGHNT and YYREEE (reference sequence). The CDR3 runs 13 residues. The V and J ends lost 7 bases and 12 bases, in that order; junction bases with no gene match: 12. This specimen consisted of CD4+ T cells sorted from PBMCs, obtained on the day of the yellow fever booster vaccination. The TCR originated in a man aged 25 to 40 who received the YFV17D yellow fever vaccine. V usage is TRBV5-4 and J usage is TRBJ2-5, with 10 positions matching TRBD2. CDR3: CASGSGLAEREYF. CDR3 nucleotides: TGTGCCAGCGGAAGCGGACTAGCGGAACGGGAGTACTTC.